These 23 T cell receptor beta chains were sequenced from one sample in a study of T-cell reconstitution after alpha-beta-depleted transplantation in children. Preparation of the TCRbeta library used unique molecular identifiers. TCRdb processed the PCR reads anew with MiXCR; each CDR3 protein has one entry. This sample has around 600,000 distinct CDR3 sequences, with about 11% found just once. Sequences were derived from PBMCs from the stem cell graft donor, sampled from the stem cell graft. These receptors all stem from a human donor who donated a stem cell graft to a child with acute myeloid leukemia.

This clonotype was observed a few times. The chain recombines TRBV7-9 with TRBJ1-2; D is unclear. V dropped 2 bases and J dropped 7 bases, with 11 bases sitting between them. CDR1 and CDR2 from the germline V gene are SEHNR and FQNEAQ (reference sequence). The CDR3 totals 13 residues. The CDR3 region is CASSLQRTSGYTF. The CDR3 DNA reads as TGTGCCAGCAGCTTACAACGAACGAGTGGCTACACCTTC.

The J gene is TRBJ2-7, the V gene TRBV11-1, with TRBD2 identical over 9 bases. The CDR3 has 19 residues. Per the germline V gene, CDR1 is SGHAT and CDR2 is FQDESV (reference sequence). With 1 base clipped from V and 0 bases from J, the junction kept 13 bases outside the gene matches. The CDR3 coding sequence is TGTGCCAGCAGCTTAGTATGGGGGCGCAGGACTAGCGACTCCTACGAGCAGTACTTC. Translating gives CASSLVWGRRTSDSYEQYF.

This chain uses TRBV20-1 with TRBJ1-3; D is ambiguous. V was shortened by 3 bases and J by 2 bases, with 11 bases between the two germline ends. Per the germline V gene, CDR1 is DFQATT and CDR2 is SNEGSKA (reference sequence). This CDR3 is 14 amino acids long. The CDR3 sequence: CSARPESAGNTIYF. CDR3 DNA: TGCAGTGCTAGGCCCGAGTCGGCTGGAAACACCATATATTTT.

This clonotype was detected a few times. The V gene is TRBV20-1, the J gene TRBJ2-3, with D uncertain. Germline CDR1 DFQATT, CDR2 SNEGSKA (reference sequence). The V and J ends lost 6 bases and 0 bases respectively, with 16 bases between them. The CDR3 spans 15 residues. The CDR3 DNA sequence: TGCAGTGCCACGCTATACGCAGTTAGCACAGATACGCAGTATTTT. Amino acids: CSATLYAVSTDTQYF.

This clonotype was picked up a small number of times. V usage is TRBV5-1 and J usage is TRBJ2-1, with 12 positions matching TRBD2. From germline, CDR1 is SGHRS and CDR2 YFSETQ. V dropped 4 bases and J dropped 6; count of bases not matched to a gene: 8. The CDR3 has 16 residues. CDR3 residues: CASSPMTSGRGNEQFF. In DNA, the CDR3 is TGCGCCAGCAGCCCGATGACTAGCGGGAGAGGCAATGAGCAGTTCTTC.

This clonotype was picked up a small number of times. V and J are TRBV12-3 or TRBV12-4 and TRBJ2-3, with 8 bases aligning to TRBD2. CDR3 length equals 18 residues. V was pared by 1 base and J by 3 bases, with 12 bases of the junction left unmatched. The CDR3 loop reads CASSLELTSGAPTDTQYF. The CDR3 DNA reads TGTGCCAGCAGTTTAGAGCTAACTAGCGGCGCCCCTACAGATACGCAGTATTTT.

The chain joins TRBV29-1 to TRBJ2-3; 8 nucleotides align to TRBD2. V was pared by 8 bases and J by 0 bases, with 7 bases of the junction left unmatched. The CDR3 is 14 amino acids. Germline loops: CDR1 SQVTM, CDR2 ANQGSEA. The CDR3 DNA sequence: TGCAGCTTAAGACTAGCGATGAGCACAGATACGCAGTATTTT. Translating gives CSLRLAMSTDTQYF.

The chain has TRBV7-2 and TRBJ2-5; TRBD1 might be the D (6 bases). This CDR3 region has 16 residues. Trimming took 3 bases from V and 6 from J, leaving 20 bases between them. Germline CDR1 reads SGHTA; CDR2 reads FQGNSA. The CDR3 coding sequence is TGTGCCAGCAGCTTGGAGGACAGCACCAGACGGAAGACCCAGTACTTC. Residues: CASSLEDSTRRKTQYF.

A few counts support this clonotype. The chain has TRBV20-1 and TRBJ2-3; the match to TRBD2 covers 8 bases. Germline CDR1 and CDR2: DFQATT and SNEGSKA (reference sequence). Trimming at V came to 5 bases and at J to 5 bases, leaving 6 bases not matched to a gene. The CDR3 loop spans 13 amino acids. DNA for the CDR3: TGCAGTGCTTTAGCGGGGAGGGGAGATACGCAGTATTTT. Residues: CSALAGRGDTQYF.

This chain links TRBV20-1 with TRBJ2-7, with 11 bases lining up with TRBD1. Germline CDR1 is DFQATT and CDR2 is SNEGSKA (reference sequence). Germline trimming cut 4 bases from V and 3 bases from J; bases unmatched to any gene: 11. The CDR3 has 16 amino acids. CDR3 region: CSATLSGTGGYYEQYF. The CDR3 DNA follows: TGCAGTGCTACATTGTCCGGGACAGGGGGGTACTACGAGCAGTACTTC.

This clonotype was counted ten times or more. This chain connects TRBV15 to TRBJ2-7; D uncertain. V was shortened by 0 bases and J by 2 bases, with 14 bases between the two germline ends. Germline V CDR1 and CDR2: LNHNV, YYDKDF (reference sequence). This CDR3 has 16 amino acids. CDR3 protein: CATSRDGGTAPYEQYF. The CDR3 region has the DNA TGTGCCACCAGCAGAGATGGCGGAACAGCCCCCTACGAGCAGTACTTC.

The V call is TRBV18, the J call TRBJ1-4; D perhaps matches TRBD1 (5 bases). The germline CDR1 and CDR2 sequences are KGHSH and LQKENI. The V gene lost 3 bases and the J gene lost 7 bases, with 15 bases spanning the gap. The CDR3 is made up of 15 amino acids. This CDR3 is CASSPAGTGTEKLFF. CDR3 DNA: TGTGCCAGCTCACCGGCCGGGACGGGGACTGAAAAACTGTTTTTT.

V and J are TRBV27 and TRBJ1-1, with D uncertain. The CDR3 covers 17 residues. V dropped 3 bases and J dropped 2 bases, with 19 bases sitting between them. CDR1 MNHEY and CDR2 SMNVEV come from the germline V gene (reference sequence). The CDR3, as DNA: TGTGCCAGCAGTTTCCGGGTGGGGTTTGTCGGCAACACTGAAGCTTTCTTT. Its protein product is CASSFRVGFVGNTEAFF.

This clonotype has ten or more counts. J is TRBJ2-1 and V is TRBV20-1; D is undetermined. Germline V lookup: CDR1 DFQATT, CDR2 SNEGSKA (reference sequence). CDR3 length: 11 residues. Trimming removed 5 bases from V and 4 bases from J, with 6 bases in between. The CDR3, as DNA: TGCAGTGCTGGGAATTACAATGAGCAGTTCTTC. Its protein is CSAGNYNEQFF.

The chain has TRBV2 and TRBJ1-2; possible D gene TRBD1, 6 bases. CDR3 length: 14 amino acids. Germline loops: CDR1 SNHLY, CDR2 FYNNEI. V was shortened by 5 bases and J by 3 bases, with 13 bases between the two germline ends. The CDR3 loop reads CASSTRQEYYGYTF. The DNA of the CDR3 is TGTGCCAGCAGTACCCGACAGGAGTACTATGGCTACACCTTC.

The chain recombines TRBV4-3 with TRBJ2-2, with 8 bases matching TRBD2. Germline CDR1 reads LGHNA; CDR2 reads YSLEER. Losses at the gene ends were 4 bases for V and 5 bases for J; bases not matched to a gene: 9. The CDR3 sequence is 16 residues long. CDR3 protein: CASSPSGQPETGELFF. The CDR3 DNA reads TGCGCCAGCAGCCCTAGCGGGCAGCCGGAGACCGGGGAGCTGTTTTTT.

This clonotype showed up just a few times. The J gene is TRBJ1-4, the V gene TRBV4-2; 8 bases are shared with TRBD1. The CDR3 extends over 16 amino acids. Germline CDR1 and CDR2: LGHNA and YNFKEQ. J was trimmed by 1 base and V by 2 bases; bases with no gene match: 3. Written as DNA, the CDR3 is TGTGCCAGCAGCCAACCTGACAGGGGAACTAATGAAAAACTGTTTTTT. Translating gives CASSQPDRGTNEKLFF.

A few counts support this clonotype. CDR3 nucleotides: TGCAGTGCTAGAGATTCCCCGAGGTTTAGGGTAGCCAAAAACATTCAGTACTTC. Its protein product is CSARDSPRFRVAKNIQYF. The chain carries TRBV20-1 and TRBJ2-4; D is uncertain. The V end lost 0 bases, the J end lost 0 bases, and 18 bases lay between the germline ends. This CDR3 has 18 amino acids. The V gene's germline CDR1 is DFQATT and CDR2 SNEGSKA (reference sequence).

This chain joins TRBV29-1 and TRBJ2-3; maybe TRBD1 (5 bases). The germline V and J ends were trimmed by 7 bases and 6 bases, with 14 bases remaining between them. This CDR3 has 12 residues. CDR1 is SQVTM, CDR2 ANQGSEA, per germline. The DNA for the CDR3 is TGCAGCGAGTTGCAGGGTTCGGATACGCAGTATTTT. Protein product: CSELQGSDTQYF.

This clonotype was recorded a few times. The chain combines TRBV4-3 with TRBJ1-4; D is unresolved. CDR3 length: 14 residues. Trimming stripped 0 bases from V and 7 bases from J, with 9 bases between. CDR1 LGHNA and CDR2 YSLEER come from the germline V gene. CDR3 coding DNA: TGCGCCAGCAGCCAAGATTATGGCCCTGAAAAACTGTTTTTT. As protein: CASSQDYGPEKLFF.

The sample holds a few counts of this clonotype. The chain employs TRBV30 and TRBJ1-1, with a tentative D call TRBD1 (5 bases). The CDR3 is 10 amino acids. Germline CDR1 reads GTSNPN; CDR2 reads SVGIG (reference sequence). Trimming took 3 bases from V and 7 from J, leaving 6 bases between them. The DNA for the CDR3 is TGTGCCTGGAGGAGGGGTGAAGCTTTCTTT. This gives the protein CAWRRGEAFF.

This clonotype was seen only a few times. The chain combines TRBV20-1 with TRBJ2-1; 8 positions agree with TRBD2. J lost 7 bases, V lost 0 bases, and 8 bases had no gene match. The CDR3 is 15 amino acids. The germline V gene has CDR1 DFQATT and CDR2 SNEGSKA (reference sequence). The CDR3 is CSARDGSSGLNEQFF. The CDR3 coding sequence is TGCAGTGCTAGAGATGGCTCTAGCGGGTTGAATGAGCAGTTCTTC.

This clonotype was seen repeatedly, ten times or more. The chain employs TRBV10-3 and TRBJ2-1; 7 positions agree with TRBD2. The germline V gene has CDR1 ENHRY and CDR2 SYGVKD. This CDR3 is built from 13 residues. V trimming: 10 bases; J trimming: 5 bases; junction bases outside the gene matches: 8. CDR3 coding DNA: TGTGCCACCCGCCCTAGCGGAAACAATGAGCAGTTCTTC. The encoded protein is CATRPSGNNEQFF.